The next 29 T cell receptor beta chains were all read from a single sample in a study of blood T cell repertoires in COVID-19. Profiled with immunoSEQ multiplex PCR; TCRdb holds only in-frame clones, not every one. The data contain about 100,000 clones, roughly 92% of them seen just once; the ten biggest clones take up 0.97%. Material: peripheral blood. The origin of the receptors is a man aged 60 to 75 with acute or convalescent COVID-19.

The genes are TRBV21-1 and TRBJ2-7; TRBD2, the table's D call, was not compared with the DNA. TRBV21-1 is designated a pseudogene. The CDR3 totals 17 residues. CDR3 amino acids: CASSKRVPAGGFYEQYV. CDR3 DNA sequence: TGTGCCAGCAGCAAAAGGGTCCCAGCGGGAGGATTCTACGAGCAGTACGTC.

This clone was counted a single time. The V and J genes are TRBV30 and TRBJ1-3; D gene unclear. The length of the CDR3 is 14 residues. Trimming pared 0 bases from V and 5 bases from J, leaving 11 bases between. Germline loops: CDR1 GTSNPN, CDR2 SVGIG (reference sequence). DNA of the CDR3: TGTGCCTGGAGTGTACTAGGTACCCGAAACACCATATATTTT. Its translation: CAWSVLGTRNTIYF.

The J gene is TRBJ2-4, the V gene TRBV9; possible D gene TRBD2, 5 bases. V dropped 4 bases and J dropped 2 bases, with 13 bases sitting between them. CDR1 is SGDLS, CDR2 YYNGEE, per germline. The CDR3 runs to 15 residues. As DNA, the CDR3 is TGTGCCAGCAGCCCCCAACTAGACCCCAAAAACATTCAGTACTTC. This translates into CASSPQLDPKNIQYF. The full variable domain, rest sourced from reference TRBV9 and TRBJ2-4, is DSGVTQTPKHLITATGQRVTLRCSPRSGDLSVYWYQQSLDQGLQFLIQYYNGEERAKGNILERFSAQQFPDLHSELNLSSLELGDSALYFCASSPQLDPKNIQYFGAGTRLSVL.

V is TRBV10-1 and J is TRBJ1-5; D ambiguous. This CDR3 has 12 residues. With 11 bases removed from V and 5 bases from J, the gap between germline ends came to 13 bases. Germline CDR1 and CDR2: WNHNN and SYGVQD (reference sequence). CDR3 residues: CARGGSYQPQHF. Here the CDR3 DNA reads TGCGCCCGGGGAGGCAGCTATCAGCCCCAGCATTTT.

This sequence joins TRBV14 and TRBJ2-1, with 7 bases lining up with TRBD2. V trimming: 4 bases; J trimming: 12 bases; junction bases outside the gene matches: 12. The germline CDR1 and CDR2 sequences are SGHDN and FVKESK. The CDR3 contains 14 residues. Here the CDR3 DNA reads TGTGCCAGCAGCCGGGAAATAGTCCCGGGGGGGCAGTTCTTC. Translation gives CASSREIVPGGQFF. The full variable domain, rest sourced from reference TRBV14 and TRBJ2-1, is EAGVTQFPSHSVIEKGQTVTLRCDPISGHDNLYWYRRVMGKEIKFLLHFVKESKQDESGMPNNRFLAERTGGTYSTLKVQPAELEDSGVYFCASSREIVPGGQFFGPGTRLTVL.

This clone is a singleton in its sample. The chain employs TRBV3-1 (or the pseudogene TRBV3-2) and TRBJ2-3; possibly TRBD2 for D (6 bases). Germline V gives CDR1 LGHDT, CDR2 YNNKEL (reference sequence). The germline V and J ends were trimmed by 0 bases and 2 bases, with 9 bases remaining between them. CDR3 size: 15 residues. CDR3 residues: CASSQEADYTDTQYF. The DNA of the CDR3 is TGTGCCAGCAGCCAAGAAGCGGACTACACAGATACGCAGTATTTT.

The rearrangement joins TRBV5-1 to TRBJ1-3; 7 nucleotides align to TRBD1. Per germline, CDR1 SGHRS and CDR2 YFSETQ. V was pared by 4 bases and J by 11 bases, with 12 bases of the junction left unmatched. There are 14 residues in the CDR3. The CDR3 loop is CASSLGTDQGPIYF. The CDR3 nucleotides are TGCGCCAGCAGCCTGGGGACAGACCAGGGCCCCATATATTTT. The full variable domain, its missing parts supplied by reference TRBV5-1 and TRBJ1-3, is KAGVTQTPRYLIKTRGQQVTLSCSPISGHRSVSWYQQTPGQGLQFLFEYFSETQRNKGNFPGRFSGRQFSNSRSEMNVSTLELGDSALYLCASSLGTDQGPIYFGEGSWLTVV.

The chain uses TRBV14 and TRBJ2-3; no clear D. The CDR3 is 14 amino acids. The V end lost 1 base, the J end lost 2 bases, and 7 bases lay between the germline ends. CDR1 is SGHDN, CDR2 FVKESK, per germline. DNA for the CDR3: TGTGCCAGCAGCCAAGGAGGAGTCACAGATACGCAGTATTTT. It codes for CASSQGGVTDTQYF.

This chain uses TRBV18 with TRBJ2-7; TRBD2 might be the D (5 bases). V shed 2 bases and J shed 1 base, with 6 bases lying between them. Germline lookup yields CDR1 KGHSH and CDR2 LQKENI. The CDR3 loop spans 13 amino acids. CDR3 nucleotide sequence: TGTGCCAGCTCACCATCGGGATCCTACGAGCAGTACGTC. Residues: CASSPSGSYEQYV.

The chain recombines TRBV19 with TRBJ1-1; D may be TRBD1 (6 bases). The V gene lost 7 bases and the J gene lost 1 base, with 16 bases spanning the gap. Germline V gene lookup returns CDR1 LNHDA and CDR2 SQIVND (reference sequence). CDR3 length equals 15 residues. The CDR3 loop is CASTPFGGANTEAFF. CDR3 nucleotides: TGTGCCAGTACCCCCTTCGGGGGGGCGAACACTGAAGCTTTCTTT.

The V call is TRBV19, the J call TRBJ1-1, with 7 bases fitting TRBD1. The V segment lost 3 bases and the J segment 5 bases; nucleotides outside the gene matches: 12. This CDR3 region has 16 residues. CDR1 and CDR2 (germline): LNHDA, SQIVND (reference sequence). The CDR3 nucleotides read TGTGCCAGTAGTATCCCGTTCTTACAGGGGAGTACTGAAGCTTTCTTT. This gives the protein CASSIPFLQGSTEAFF. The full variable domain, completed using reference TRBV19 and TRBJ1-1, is DGGITQSPKYLFRKEGQNVTLSCEQNLNHDAMYWYRQDPGQGLRLIYYSQIVNDFQKGDIAEGYSVSREKKESFPLTVTSAQKNPTAFYLCASSIPFLQGSTEAFFGQGTRLTVV.

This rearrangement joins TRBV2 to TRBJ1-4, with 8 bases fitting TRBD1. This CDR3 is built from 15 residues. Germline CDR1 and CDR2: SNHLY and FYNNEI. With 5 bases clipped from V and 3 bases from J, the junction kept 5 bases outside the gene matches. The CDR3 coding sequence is TGTGCCAGCAGTTCTCGACAGGGGTCTAATGAAAAACTGTTTTTT. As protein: CASSSRQGSNEKLFF. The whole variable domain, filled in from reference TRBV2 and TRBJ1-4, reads EPEVTQTPSHQVTQMGQEVILRCVPISNHLYFYWYRQILGQKVEFLVSFYNNEISEKSEIFDDQFSVERPDGSNFTLKIRSTKLEDSAMYFCASSSRQGSNEKLFFGSGTQLSVL.

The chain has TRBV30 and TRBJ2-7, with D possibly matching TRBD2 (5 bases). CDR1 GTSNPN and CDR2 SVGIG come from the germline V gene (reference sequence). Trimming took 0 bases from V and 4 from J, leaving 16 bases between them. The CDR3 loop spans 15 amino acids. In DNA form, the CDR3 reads TGTGCCTGGAGTGTAAACGGGGAGCTACGGTACGAGCAGTACTTC. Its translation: CAWSVNGELRYEQYF. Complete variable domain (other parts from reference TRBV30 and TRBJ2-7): SQTIHQWPATLVQPVGSPLSLECTVEGTSNPNLYWYRQAAGRGLQLLFYSVGIGQISSEVPQNLSASRPQDRQFILSSKKLLLSDSGFYLCAWSVNGELRYEQYFGPGTRLTVT.

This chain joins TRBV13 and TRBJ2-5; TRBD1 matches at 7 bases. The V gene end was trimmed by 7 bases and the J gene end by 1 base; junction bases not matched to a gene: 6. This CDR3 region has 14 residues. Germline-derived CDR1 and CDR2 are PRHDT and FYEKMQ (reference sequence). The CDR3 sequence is CASTLAGGQETQYF. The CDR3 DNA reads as TGTGCCAGCACGCTAGCAGGGGGCCAAGAGACCCAGTACTTC.

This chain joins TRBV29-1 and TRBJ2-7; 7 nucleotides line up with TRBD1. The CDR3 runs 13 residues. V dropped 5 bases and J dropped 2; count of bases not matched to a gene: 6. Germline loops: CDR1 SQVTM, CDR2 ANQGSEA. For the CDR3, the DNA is TGCAGCGTTAGACCGACAGGGCCCTACGAGCAGTACTTC. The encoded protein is CSVRPTGPYEQYF.

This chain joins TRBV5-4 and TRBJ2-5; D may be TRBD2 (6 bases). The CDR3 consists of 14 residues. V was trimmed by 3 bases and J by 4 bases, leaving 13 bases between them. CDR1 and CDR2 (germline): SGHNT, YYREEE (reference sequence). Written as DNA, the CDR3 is TGTGCCAGCAGCTCGAAGAGGGGAGGAGAGACCCAGTACTTC. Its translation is CASSSKRGGETQYF.

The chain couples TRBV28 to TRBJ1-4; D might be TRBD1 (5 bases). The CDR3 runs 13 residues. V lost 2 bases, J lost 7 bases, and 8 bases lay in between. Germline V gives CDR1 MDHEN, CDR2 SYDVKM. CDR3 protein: CASSLTGSEKLFF. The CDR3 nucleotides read TGTGCCAGCAGTTTAACAGGTTCTGAAAAACTGTTTTTT.

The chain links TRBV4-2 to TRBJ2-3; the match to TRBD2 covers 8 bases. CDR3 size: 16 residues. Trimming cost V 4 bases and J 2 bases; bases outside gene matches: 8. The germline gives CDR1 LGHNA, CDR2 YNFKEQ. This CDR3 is CASSPLIAGYTDTQYF. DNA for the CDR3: TGTGCCAGCAGCCCACTGATAGCGGGATACACAGATACGCAGTATTTT.

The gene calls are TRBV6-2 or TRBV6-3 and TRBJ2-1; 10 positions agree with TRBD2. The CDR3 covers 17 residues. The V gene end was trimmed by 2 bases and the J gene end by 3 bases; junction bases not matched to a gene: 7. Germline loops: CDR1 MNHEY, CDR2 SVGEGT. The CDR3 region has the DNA TGTGCCAGCAGTTACCCGCGGACTAGCGGTTACTACAATGAGCAGTTCTTC. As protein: CASSYPRTSGYYNEQFF.

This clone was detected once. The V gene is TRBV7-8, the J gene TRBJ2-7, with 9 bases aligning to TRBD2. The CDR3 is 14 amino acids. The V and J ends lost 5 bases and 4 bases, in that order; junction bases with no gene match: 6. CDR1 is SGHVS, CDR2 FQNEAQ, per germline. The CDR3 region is CASSPSGRKYEQYF. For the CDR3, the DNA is TGTGCCAGCAGCCCCAGCGGGAGGAAGTACGAGCAGTACTTC. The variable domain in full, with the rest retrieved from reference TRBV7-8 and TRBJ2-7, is GAGVSQSPRYKVAKRGQDVALRCDPISGHVSLFWYQQALGQGPEFLTYFQNEAQLDKSGLPSDRFFAERPEGSVSTLKIQRTQQEDSAVYLCASSPSGRKYEQYFGPGTRLTVT.

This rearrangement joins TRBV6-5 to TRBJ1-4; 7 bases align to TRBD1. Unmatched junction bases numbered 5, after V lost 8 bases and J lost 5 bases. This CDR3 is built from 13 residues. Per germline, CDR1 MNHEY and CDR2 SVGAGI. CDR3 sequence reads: CASRGGSNEKLFF. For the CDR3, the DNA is TGTGCCAGCCGAGGGGGCTCGAATGAAAAACTGTTTTTT.

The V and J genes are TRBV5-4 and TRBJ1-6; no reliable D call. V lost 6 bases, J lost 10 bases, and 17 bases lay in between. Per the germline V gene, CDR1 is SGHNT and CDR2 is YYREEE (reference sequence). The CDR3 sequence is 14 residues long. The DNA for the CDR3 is TGTGCCAGCACCCCCGGCGGTCAGCGGTCACCCCTCCACTTT. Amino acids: CASTPGGQRSPLHF.

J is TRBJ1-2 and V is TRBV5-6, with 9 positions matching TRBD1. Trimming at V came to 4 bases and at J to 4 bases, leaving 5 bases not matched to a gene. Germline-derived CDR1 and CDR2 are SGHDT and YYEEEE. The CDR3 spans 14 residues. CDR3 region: CASSLVGQGYGYTF. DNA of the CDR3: TGTGCCAGCAGCCTGGTGGGACAGGGCTATGGCTACACCTTC.

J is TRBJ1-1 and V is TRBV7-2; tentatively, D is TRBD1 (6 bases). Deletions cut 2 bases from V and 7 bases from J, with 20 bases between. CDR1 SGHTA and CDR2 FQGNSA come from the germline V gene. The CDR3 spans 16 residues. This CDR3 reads CASSLSLGRGLLEAFF. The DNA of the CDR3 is TGTGCCAGCAGCTTAAGTCTAGGCAGGGGCCTACTTGAAGCTTTCTTT. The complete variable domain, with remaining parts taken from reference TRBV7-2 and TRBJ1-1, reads GAGVSQSPSNKVTEKGKDVELRCDPISGHTALYWYRQSLGQGLEFLIYFQGNSAPDKSGLPSDRFSAERTGGSVSTLTIQRTQQEDSAVYLCASSLSLGRGLLEAFFGQGTRLTVV.

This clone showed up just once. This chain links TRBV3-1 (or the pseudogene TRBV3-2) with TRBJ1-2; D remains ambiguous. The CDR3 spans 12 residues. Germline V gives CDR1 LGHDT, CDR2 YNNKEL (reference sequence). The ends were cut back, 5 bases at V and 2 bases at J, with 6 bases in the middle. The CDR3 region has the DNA TGTGCCAGCAGCGTACAGAACTATGGCTACACCTTC. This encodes CASSVQNYGYTF.

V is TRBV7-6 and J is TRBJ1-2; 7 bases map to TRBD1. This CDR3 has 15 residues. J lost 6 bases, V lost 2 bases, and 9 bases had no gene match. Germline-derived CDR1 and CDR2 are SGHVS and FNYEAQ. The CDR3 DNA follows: TGTGCCAGCAGCTTATCAGACAGGGCGAGTGATGGCTACACCTTC. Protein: CASSLSDRASDGYTF. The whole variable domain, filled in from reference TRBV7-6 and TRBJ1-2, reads GAGVSQSPRYKVTKRGQDVALRCDPISGHVSLYWYRQALGQGPEFLTYFNYEAQQDKSGLPNDRFSAERPEGSISTLTIQRTEQRDSAMYRCASSLSDRASDGYTFGSGTRLTVV.

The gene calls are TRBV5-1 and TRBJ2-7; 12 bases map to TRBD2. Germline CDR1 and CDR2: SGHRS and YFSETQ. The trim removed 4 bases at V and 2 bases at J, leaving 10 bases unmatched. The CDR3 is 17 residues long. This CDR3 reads CASSPNILAGGTYEQYF. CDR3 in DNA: TGCGCCAGCAGCCCGAACATACTAGCGGGAGGTACCTACGAGCAGTACTTC.

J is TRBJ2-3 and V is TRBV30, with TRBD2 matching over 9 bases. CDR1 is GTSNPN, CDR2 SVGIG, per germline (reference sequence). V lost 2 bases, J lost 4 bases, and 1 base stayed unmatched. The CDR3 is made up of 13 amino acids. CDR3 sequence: CAWSQREADTQYF. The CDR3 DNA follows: TGTGCCTGGAGTCAGCGGGAGGCAGATACGCAGTATTTT.

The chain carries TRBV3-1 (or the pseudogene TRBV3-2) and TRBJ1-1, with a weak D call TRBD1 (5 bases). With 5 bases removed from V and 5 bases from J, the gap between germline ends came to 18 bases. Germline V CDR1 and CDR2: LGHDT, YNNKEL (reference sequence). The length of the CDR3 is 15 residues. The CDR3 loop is CASSLGVGAGTEAFF. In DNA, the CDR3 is TGTGCCAGCAGCTTAGGAGTAGGGGCGGGAACTGAAGCTTTCTTT.